The entry that follows covers one T cell receptor (beta chain) sequence. Antigen unknown. The protocol was immunoSEQ multiplex PCR, while the TCRdb copy is restricted to in-frame clones and leaves out a portion. The sample shows some 350,000 clones, 87% of them seen only once. The data were obtained in a study of cytomegalovirus exposure and HLA in healthy donors. Points from the study as a whole: Associated with cytomegalovirus, according to the listing, were 150 to 200 TCR beta chains.

This clonotype was obtained from a woman aged 30 to 39 in good health and CMV-seropositive. Input material: PBMCs.

This CDR3 reads CASSWPHSGGSAGELFF. CDR3 in DNA: TGTGCCAGCAGCTGGCCACATAGCGGGGGGTCGGCCGGGGAGCTGTTTTTT. The J gene is TRBJ2-2, the V gene TRBV5-4, with 10 bases aligning to TRBD2. The CDR3 runs 17 residues. V lost 3 bases to trimming and J lost 6 bases; unmatched junction nucleotides: 11. In germline, CDR1 is SGHNT, CDR2 YYREEE (reference sequence).